The sequence of this T cell receptor (beta chain) was determined in a study of CD8+CD57+ T cells in acquired aplastic anemia. On this clonotype itself: No conserved phenylalanine or tryptophan ends this CDR3, so it is likely a read error.

The germline V gene has CDR1 SGDLS and CDR2 YYNGEE. V lost 2 bases and J 2 bases, leaving 14 bases between the germline ends. CDR3 length: 15 residues. TCR beta VDJ and CDR3 profiles were obtained from a genomic DNA template. A single record per CDR3 protein comes from TCRdb applying MiXCR to the reads. The sample lists tens of thousands of distinct CDR3 sequences, around 50% occurring once. Sequenced material: sorted CD4+, CD8+, or CD8+CD57+ T cells (not recorded which) from PBMCs. This clonotype was sampled from a human donor in good health, serving as a control. The chain employs TRBV9 and TRBJ2-7; TRBD2 might be the D (6 bases). CDR3: CASSVAGTVTYEQYI. DNA of the CDR3: TGTGCCAGCAGCGTCGCCGGGACTGTAACCTACGAGCAGTACATC.